This TCR beta chain was sequenced during a study of shared clonotypes between healthy human individuals. Background on the study: CD4 naive cells filled three plates per donor, CD4 memory three, CD8 naive two and CD8 memory one. Overall study findings and caveats: Few donors restricted represented genetic and exposure-history diversity.

CD45RO negativity and positive selection for CCR7 defined naive CD8 cells, a population that excluded terminally differentiated effector memory CD45RA+ cells. Details on this clone: The antigen is unknown.

The germline V gene has CDR1 SGHVS and CDR2 FNYEAQ. V was trimmed by 1 base and J by 2 bases, leaving 21 bases between them. The CDR3 is 20 residues long. Profiling relied on immunoSEQ multiplex PCR, and the TCRdb table lists in-frame clones only, not all of them. The sample yields 2 million to 2.5 million clones, 90% to 95% seen once. The chain carries TRBV7-6 and TRBJ2-6; tentative D call: TRBD1 (6 bases). The sequenced sample consisted of naive CD8+ T cells from PBMCs. This TCR was sampled from a man aged 18 to 30 in good health. Some clones in this sample may be carry-over from other donors' samples. This CDR3 reads CASSLGEHITTGTGANVLTF. Written as DNA, the CDR3 is TGTGCCAGCAGCTTAGGGGAACATATCACAACAGGGACTGGGGCCAACGTCCTGACTTTC.